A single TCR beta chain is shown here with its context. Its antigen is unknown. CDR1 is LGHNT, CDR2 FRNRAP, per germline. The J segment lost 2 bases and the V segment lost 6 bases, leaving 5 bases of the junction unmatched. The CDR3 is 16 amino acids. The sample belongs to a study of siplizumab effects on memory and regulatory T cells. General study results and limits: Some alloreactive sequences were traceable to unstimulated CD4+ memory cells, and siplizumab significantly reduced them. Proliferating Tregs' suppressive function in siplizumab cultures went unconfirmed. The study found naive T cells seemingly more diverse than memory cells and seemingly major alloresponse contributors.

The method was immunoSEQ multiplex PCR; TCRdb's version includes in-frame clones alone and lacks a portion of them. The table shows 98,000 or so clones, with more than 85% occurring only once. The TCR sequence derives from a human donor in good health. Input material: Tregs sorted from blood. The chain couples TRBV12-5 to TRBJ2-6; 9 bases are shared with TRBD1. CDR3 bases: TGTGCTAGTGGCCGGACAGGGGCCACTGGGGCCAACGTCCTGACTTTC. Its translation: CASGRTGATGANVLTF.